Each of the 32 T cell receptor beta chains below was sequenced from the same sample in a study of blood T cell repertoires in COVID-19. Sequencing used immunoSEQ multiplex PCR; TCRdb keeps in-frame clones, though not all of them. The sample has around 230,000 clones; approximately 90% are singletons. Sample: PBMCs or T cells enriched from blood (not recorded which). The receptors stem from a woman under 40 who had recovered from COVID-19.

The chain combines TRBV10-3 with TRBJ1-1; 10 bases agree with TRBD1. CDR1 is ENHRY and CDR2 is SYGVKD in the germline V gene. After removal of 4 bases from V and 1 base from J, the junction contained 6 bases not matched to a gene. The CDR3 contains 16 residues. The CDR3 DNA follows: TGTGCCATCAGTGCGGGACAGGGGCTGGGGAACACTGAAGCTTTCTTT. Amino acid sequence: CAISAGQGLGNTEAFF.

This clone was detected only a few times. The V and J genes are TRBV29-1 and TRBJ2-3; a possible D gene is TRBD2 (5 bases). The germline gives CDR1 SQVTM, CDR2 ANQGSEA. The CDR3 loop spans 14 amino acids. Trimming stripped 1 base from V and 4 bases from J, with 12 bases between. CDR3 coding DNA: TGCAGCGTTGAAGGGCCGGGGTGGGCAGATACGCAGTATTTT. It codes for CSVEGPGWADTQYF.

The chain couples TRBV12-5 to TRBJ1-5; 8 bases are a match to TRBD1. Germline trimming cut 1 base from V and 2 bases from J; bases unmatched to any gene: 4. From germline, CDR1 is LGHNT and CDR2 FRNRAP. There are 16 residues in the CDR3. The CDR3 loop is CASGLEGTGRNQPQHF. The CDR3 nucleotides are TGTGCTAGTGGTTTGGAAGGGACAGGCCGCAATCAGCCCCAGCATTTT. The whole variable domain, remainder taken from reference TRBV12-5 and TRBJ1-5, is DARVTQTPRHKVTEMGQEVTMRCQPILGHNTVFWYRQTMMQGLELLAYFRNRAPLDDSGMPKDRFSAEMPDATLATLKIQPSEPRDSAVYFCASGLEGTGRNQPQHFGDGTRLSIL.

V is TRBV7-9 and J is TRBJ1-1, with D possibly being TRBD1 (6 bases). CDR3 length: 14 residues. The V gene lost 4 bases and the J gene lost 4 bases, with 13 bases spanning the gap. Germline CDR1 reads SEHNR; CDR2 reads FQNEAQ (reference sequence). In DNA, the CDR3 is TGTGCCAGCAGCTCACACAGGGATGCCACTGAAGCTTTCTTT. Translated, it gives CASSSHRDATEAFF.

This chain uses TRBV5-6 with TRBJ2-1; 7 bases fit TRBD2. The junction had 11 bases not matched to a gene; V was cut back by 4 bases and J by 7 bases. Germline assignment: CDR1 SGHDT and CDR2 YYEEEE. There are 15 residues in the CDR3. The chain's CDR3 is CASSAGLAAKNEQFF. In DNA, the CDR3 is TGTGCCAGCAGCGCCGGTCTAGCGGCTAAAAATGAGCAGTTCTTC.

The J gene is TRBJ2-5, the V gene TRBV5-4, with D possibly TRBD2 on 7 matching bases. Germline assignment: CDR1 SGHNT and CDR2 YYREEE (reference sequence). Trimming took 0 bases from V and 1 from J, leaving 10 bases between them. This CDR3 has 15 residues. The CDR3 nucleotides are TGTGCCAGCAGCTTGGGGGGAGGGGGCCAAGAGACCCAGTACTTC. Protein product: CASSLGGGGQETQYF.

V usage is TRBV19 and J usage is TRBJ1-6; D perhaps matches TRBD1 (5 bases). The germline V gene has CDR1 LNHDA and CDR2 SQIVND (reference sequence). Trimming removed 3 bases from V and 9 bases from J, with 21 bases in between. This CDR3 has 17 amino acids. Written as DNA, the CDR3 is TGTGCCAGTAGTATCCTTTTCGGGCGGGGACCGGGTTCACCCCTCCACTTT. Its protein product is CASSILFGRGPGSPLHF.

The chain has TRBV2 and TRBJ1-3; 11 positions agree with TRBD1. With 8 bases clipped from V and 7 bases from J, the junction kept 4 bases outside the gene matches. Germline CDR1 and CDR2: SNHLY and FYNNEI. The length of the CDR3 is 13 residues. CDR3 sequence: CASFRDRGNTIYF. The CDR3 DNA follows: TGTGCCAGCTTTAGGGACAGGGGGAACACCATATATTTT.

This clone was detected only a few times. Here the CDR3 reads CASSDDRVLRINYGYTF. CDR3 DNA: TGTGCCAGCAGTGACGACAGGGTACTGAGGATTAACTATGGCTACACCTTC. The rearrangement uses TRBV6-1 and TRBJ1-2; 7 bases map to TRBD1. This CDR3 spans 17 amino acids. Trimming took 3 bases from V and 1 from J; bases not matched to a gene: 11. CDR1 and CDR2 from the germline V gene are MNHNS and SASEGT.

In this sample, this clone turned up once. The rearrangement joins TRBV7-9 to TRBJ2-5; possibly TRBD2 for D (6 bases). CDR3 length: 14 amino acids. From germline, CDR1 is SEHNR and CDR2 FQNEAQ (reference sequence). Deletions cut 8 bases from V and 5 bases from J, with 18 bases between. The chain's CDR3 is CASGRGNREETQYF. The CDR3 nucleotides are TGTGCCAGCGGTAGGGGTAACCGGGAGGAGACCCAGTACTTC.

J is TRBJ1-2 and V is TRBV9; D might be TRBD1 (5 bases). The CDR3 runs 12 residues. Between the trimmed V and J ends, which lost 3 bases and 7 bases, there was a span of 10 bases. The V gene's germline CDR1 is SGDLS and CDR2 YYNGEE. The CDR3 region is CASSARGGGYTF. The CDR3 nucleotides are TGTGCCAGCAGCGCCCGCGGGGGTGGCTACACCTTC. Supplemented by reference TRBV9 and TRBJ1-2, the full variable domain reads DSGVTQTPKHLITATGQRVTLRCSPRSGDLSVYWYQQSLDQGLQFLIQYYNGEERAKGNILERFSAQQFPDLHSELNLSSLELGDSALYFCASSARGGGYTFGSGTRLTVV.

This clone was detected a few times. The V and J genes are TRBV19 and TRBJ2-7; 7 nucleotides line up with TRBD2. J was trimmed by 2 bases and V by 3 bases; bases with no gene match: 4. Germline-derived CDR1 and CDR2 are LNHDA and SQIVND (reference sequence). The CDR3 loop spans 14 amino acids. CDR3 amino acids: CASSIERGPYEQYF. The CDR3 nucleotides read TGTGCCAGTAGTATCGAGCGGGGACCCTACGAGCAGTACTTC.

Only a few counts were recorded for this clone. The chain carries TRBV6-2 or TRBV6-3 and TRBJ2-3; D is perhaps TRBD2 (5 bases). CDR3 size: 15 residues. Germline loops: CDR1 MNHEY, CDR2 SVGEGT. V shed 5 bases and J shed 4 bases, with 16 bases lying between them. This CDR3 is CASSKAGVEADTQYF. The DNA for the CDR3 is TGTGCCAGCAGTAAGGCAGGTGTGGAGGCAGATACGCAGTATTTT.

V is TRBV5-6 and J is TRBJ2-4, with 9 nucleotides matching TRBD1. CDR3 size: 15 residues. V dropped 4 bases and J dropped 3; count of bases not matched to a gene: 5. Germline values: CDR1 SGHDT, CDR2 YYEEEE. The CDR3 here is CASSPRQGDKNIQYF. The CDR3, as DNA: TGTGCCAGCAGCCCAAGACAGGGGGACAAAAACATTCAGTACTTC.

The rearrangement joins TRBV15 to TRBJ1-3, with 7 bases that match TRBD1. CDR1 LNHNV and CDR2 YYDKDF come from the germline V gene (reference sequence). V gave up 8 bases and J gave up 2 bases; unmatched junction bases: 9. CDR3 size: 15 residues. In nucleotides, the CDR3 is TGTGCCACCCGATCGGCCGGACAGGCTGGAAACACCATATATTTT. Translation gives CATRSAGQAGNTIYF. The variable domain in full, completed from reference TRBV15 and TRBJ1-3, reads DAMVIQNPRYQVTQFGKPVTLSCSQTLNHNVMYWYQQKSSQAPKLLFHYYDKDFNNEADTPDNFQSRRPNTSFCFLDIRSPGLGDTAMYLCATRSAGQAGNTIYFGEGSWLTVV.

The V and J genes are TRBV4-3 and TRBJ1-2; 8 bases agree with TRBD1. The CDR3 contains 14 residues. V lost 0 bases and J lost 8; bases outside the gene matches: 5. Per germline, CDR1 LGHNA and CDR2 YSLEER. CDR3 loop: CASSQDRTGQGYTF. The DNA of the CDR3 is TGCGCCAGCAGCCAAGATCGGACAGGGCAAGGCTACACCTTC.

The gene calls are TRBV7-9 and TRBJ1-4; TRBD1 is a possible D gene (6 bases). Germline V CDR1 and CDR2: SEHNR, FQNEAQ (reference sequence). The CDR3 contains 15 residues. V lost 6 bases to trimming and J lost 4 bases, with 15 bases between them. CDR3 in DNA: TGTGCCAGCAGTACCAACAGGGCTTATAATGAAAAACTGTTTTTT. Protein sequence: CASSTNRAYNEKLFF. The full variable domain, with the rest looked up from reference TRBV7-9 and TRBJ1-4, is DTGVSQNPRHKITKRGQNVTFRCDPISEHNRLYWYRQTLGQGPEFLTYFQNEAQLEKSRLLSDRFSAERPKGSFSTLEIQRTEQGDSAMYLCASSTNRAYNEKLFFGSGTQLSVL.

This chain joins TRBV4-3 and TRBJ2-1; a possible D gene is TRBD2 (6 bases). Germline CDR1 is LGHNA and CDR2 is YSLEER. V dropped 0 bases and J dropped 0 bases, with 18 bases sitting between them. There are 19 residues in the CDR3. CDR3 region: CASSQDSDVAGGSYNEQFF. The CDR3 bases are TGCGCCAGCAGCCAAGATTCGGACGTGGCCGGGGGCTCCTACAATGAGCAGTTCTTC.

This sequence joins TRBV4-1 and TRBJ1-1; 9 bases agree with TRBD1. In germline, CDR1 is MGHRA, CDR2 YSYEKL. The CDR3 runs 16 residues. V was pared by 2 bases and J by 13 bases, with 17 bases of the junction left unmatched. This chain's CDR3 is CASSQFRDRAVRRVFF. CDR3 nucleotide sequence: TGCGCCAGCAGCCAATTCCGGGACAGGGCAGTTCGTAGGGTTTTCTTT.

The chain is built from TRBV4-1 and TRBJ2-7; D call uncertain. Trimming left V 0 bases short and J 3 bases short, with 3 bases between. Germline V lookup: CDR1 MGHRA, CDR2 YSYEKL. CDR3 length equals 12 residues. The chain's CDR3 is CASSQDNYEQYF. For the CDR3, the DNA is TGCGCCAGCAGCCAAGATAACTACGAGCAGTACTTC.

J is TRBJ1-5 and V is TRBV10-2; a possible D gene is TRBD1 (6 bases). This CDR3 has 14 amino acids. The germline CDR1 and CDR2 sequences are WSHSY and SAAADI. The V gene lost 3 bases and the J gene lost 6 bases, with 12 bases spanning the gap. The CDR3 coding sequence is TGCGCCAGCAGTGATTCAGGGGTCGGTCAGCCCCAGCATTTT. This codes for CASSDSGVGQPQHF.

The rearrangement joins TRBV4-2 to TRBJ1-3; D not certain. The CDR3 length is 17 residues. Germline loops: CDR1 LGHNA, CDR2 YNFKEQ. Trimming left V 3 bases short and J 0 bases short, with 15 bases between. The CDR3 region has the DNA TGTGCCAGCAGCCAGAAACCTGGTCGGTTCTCTGGAAACACCATATATTTT. Its protein is CASSQKPGRFSGNTIYF.

This chain uses TRBV18 with TRBJ1-4; D is unclear. The V gene lost 3 bases and the J gene lost 0 bases, with 11 bases spanning the gap. CDR3 size: 16 residues. CDR1 KGHSH and CDR2 LQKENI come from the germline V gene. As DNA, the CDR3 is TGTGCCAGCTCACCTCTCCGGGGAGCAACTAATGAAAAACTGTTTTTT. Its protein product is CASSPLRGATNEKLFF.

CDR3: CASSRDRRAYGYTF. In nucleotides, the CDR3 is TGTGCCAGCAGCCGGGACAGGCGAGCCTATGGCTACACCTTC. The chain joins TRBV5-6 to TRBJ1-2, with 8 bases aligning to TRBD1. V lost 4 bases to trimming and J lost 4 bases; unmatched junction nucleotides: 6. The CDR3 spans 14 residues. Germline V gene data show CDR1 as SGHDT and CDR2 as YYEEEE.

Only a few counts were recorded for this clone. V gene TRBV2 combines with J gene TRBJ1-3; perhaps TRBD1 as D (6 bases). V lost 5 bases and J lost 8, with 16 bases in between. The germline V gene has CDR1 SNHLY and CDR2 FYNNEI. The CDR3 is 14 amino acids. The CDR3 DNA reads as TGTGCCAGCAGTCCGGACAGAGGAAGGGACACCATATATTTT. It is translated as CASSPDRGRDTIYF.

This clone showed up just once. The chain carries TRBV9 and TRBJ2-4, with TRBD1 identical over 9 bases. The CDR3 spans 16 residues. J was trimmed by 6 bases and V by 4 bases; bases with no gene match: 11. CDR1 is SGDLS and CDR2 is YYNGEE in the germline V gene. In DNA, the CDR3 is TGTGCCAGCAGCCCTACGTGGACAGGGGAAATAAACATTCAGTACTTC. Its translation: CASSPTWTGEINIQYF.

The chain combines TRBV29-1 with TRBJ2-3; TRBD2 aligns across 10 bases. Per the germline V gene, CDR1 is SQVTM and CDR2 is ANQGSEA. The trim removed 1 base at V and 2 bases at J, leaving 3 bases unmatched. The CDR3 length is 15 residues. The CDR3 DNA reads as TGCAGCGTTGAAGGGACTAGCGGACTCACAGATACGCAGTATTTT. Its protein product is CSVEGTSGLTDTQYF.

J is TRBJ1-3 and V is TRBV28, with a possible D match to TRBD1 (6 bases). V was cut by 4 bases and J by 4 bases, with 14 bases left in between. Germline V gene lookup returns CDR1 MDHEN and CDR2 SYDVKM. The CDR3 is made up of 15 amino acids. CDR3 region: CASSSRGQLGNTIYF. The CDR3 nucleotides read TGTGCCAGCAGTTCCCGCGGACAGCTCGGAAACACCATATATTTT.

This clone has only a few counts. The chain carries TRBV10-3 and TRBJ1-2, with D possibly being TRBD1 (5 bases). Germline values: CDR1 ENHRY, CDR2 SYGVKD. Trimming cost V 1 base and J 8 bases, with 11 bases left between them. The CDR3 has 13 residues. This chain's CDR3 is CAISEWGGLGYTF. Written as DNA, the CDR3 is TGTGCCATCAGTGAGTGGGGCGGTTTAGGCTACACCTTC.

The chain joins TRBV14 to TRBJ1-1; D might be TRBD1 (5 bases). Germline V CDR1 and CDR2: SGHDN, FVKESK. V shed 0 bases and J shed 9 bases, with 14 bases lying between them. This CDR3 contains 14 residues. CDR3: CASSQDRSTVKAFF. CDR3 DNA sequence: TGTGCCAGCAGCCAAGATAGGTCGACAGTTAAAGCTTTCTTT. Full variable domain (rest looked up from reference TRBV14 and TRBJ1-1): EAGVTQFPSHSVIEKGQTVTLRCDPISGHDNLYWYRRVMGKEIKFLLHFVKESKQDESGMPNNRFLAERTGGTYSTLKVQPAELEDSGVYFCASSQDRSTVKAFFGQGTRLTVV.

The chain combines TRBV2 with TRBJ2-3, with TRBD2 matching 12 bases. Germline CDR1 reads SNHLY; CDR2 reads FYNNEI. The CDR3 length is 16 residues. With 5 bases clipped from V and 2 bases from J, the junction kept 5 bases outside the gene matches. The DNA of the CDR3 is TGTGCCAGCAGTCTTCGACTAGCGGGGGCCACAGATACGCAGTATTTT. Protein product: CASSLRLAGATDTQYF.

This rearrangement joins TRBV6-5 to TRBJ1-2, with 9 bases identical to TRBD1. The CDR3 runs to 13 residues. CDR1 MNHEY and CDR2 SVGAGI come from the germline V gene. After removal of 3 bases from V and 13 bases from J, the junction contained 9 bases not matched to a gene. CDR3: CASSYSGQGSSTF. The CDR3 DNA is TGTGCCAGCAGTTATAGTGGACAGGGGTCTTCCACCTTC.